Listed here are 15 T cell receptor beta chains from one sample, sequenced in a study of blood T cells in healthy people across ages. Sample-barcoded 5' priming and a J-beta primer mix drove a second PCR of roughly 7 to 11 cycles. Using its own MiXCR run on the 5' RACE reads, TCRdb lists one record per CDR3 protein. Altogether under 1,000,000 distinct CDR3 sequences are present, roughly 34% being singletons, with the ten largest covering over 10%. Input material: blood. These receptors all stem from a young man in good health.

The chain recombines TRBV5-1 with TRBJ1-4, with D unclear. V was trimmed by 1 base and J by 0 bases, leaving 10 bases between them. In germline, CDR1 is SGHRS, CDR2 YFSETQ. The CDR3 loop spans 16 amino acids. In DNA, the CDR3 is TGCGCCAGCAGCTTGCGGGCAGCTGCAACTAATGAAAAACTGTTTTTT. Translating it yields CASSLRAAATNEKLFF.

V and J are TRBV20-1 and TRBJ1-5, with D unclear. The germline V gene has CDR1 DFQATT and CDR2 SNEGSKA (reference sequence). V was clipped by 3 bases and J by 7 bases, with 13 bases between them. The CDR3 sequence is 13 residues long. CDR3 bases: TGCAGTGCTAGTGTACATCCAGAACAGCCCCAGCATTTT. Translating gives CSASVHPEQPQHF.

The chain has TRBV20-1 and TRBJ2-3; weak D call: TRBD1 (6 bases). The length of the CDR3 is 16 residues. The germline V gene has CDR1 DFQATT and CDR2 SNEGSKA (reference sequence). Trimming stripped 4 bases from V and 3 bases from J, with 20 bases between. Here the CDR3 DNA reads TGCAGTGCTATGGATAGGGGGTTGCCTTTGACAGATACGCAGTATTTT. Protein product: CSAMDRGLPLTDTQYF.

The V gene is TRBV12-3 or TRBV12-4, the J gene TRBJ2-1; D may be TRBD1 or TRBD2 (5 bases each). The V end lost 4 bases, the J end lost 2 bases, and 12 bases lay between the germline ends. The length of the CDR3 is 15 residues. The CDR3 region is CASSSGWGAYNEQFF. The CDR3 nucleotides read TGTGCCAGCAGTTCGGGGTGGGGCGCCTACAATGAGCAGTTCTTC.

This clonotype was picked up a small number of times. The rearrangement links TRBV7-2 to TRBJ2-3, with D perhaps given as TRBD1 or TRBD2 (5 bases each). Germline V gene sequence: CDR1 SGHTA, CDR2 FQGNSA. The CDR3 contains 15 residues. V gave up 5 bases and J gave up 2 bases, with 14 bases separating them. CDR3 nucleotides: TGTGCCAGCAGCGCCTCACCGGGGCCCACAGATACGCAGTATTTT. It codes for CASSASPGPTDTQYF.

The rearrangement joins TRBV5-1 to TRBJ1-6, with 8 positions matching TRBD1. Unmatched junction bases numbered 18, after V lost 9 bases and J lost 7 bases. Germline V gives CDR1 SGHRS, CDR2 YFSETQ. The length of the CDR3 is 17 residues. Written as DNA, the CDR3 is TGCGCCACCGCTCGACCCTCCTACCGGGACAGGAATTCACCCCTCCACTTT. It specifies CATARPSYRDRNSPLHF.

This clonotype appeared many times. V usage is TRBV5-5 and J usage is TRBJ2-5, with D unresolved. From germline, CDR1 is SGHKS and CDR2 YYEKEE (reference sequence). The length of the CDR3 is 13 residues. Trimming stripped 2 bases from V and 4 bases from J, with 9 bases between. CDR3: CASSFSSGETQYF. The CDR3 DNA reads TGTGCCAGCAGCTTCTCCAGTGGAGAGACCCAGTACTTC.

This clonotype has just a few counts. The rearrangement joins TRBV12-3 or TRBV12-4 to TRBJ1-2; a weak D match, TRBD1 (6 bases). The CDR3 sequence is 14 residues long. V was cut by 2 bases and J by 4 bases, with 11 bases left in between. The CDR3 loop is CASSLSGALYGYTF. The CDR3, as DNA: TGTGCCAGCAGTTTATCAGGGGCCCTCTATGGCTACACCTTC.

This clonotype was counted between two and nine times. V gene TRBV3-1 combines with J gene TRBJ2-2; 8 nucleotides match TRBD1. The CDR3 is made up of 15 amino acids. V was pared by 2 bases and J by 4 bases, with 3 bases of the junction left unmatched. Germline V gives CDR1 LGHDT, CDR2 YNNKEL (reference sequence). The CDR3 DNA follows: TGTGCCAGCAGCCAAAGAACAGGGGGCACCGGGGAGCTGTTTTTT. Translating gives CASSQRTGGTGELFF.

The V call is TRBV6-2 or TRBV6-3, the J call TRBJ2-3, with 10 positions matching TRBD1. Germline V gene lookup returns CDR1 MNHEY and CDR2 SVGEGT. The V gene end was trimmed by 6 bases and the J gene end by 2 bases; junction bases not matched to a gene: 8. The CDR3 has 16 amino acids. The CDR3, as DNA: TGTGCCAGCAGAGCCCGGGACAGGGGTTACACAGATACGCAGTATTTT. It yields the protein CASRARDRGYTDTQYF.

A few counts support this clonotype. V usage is TRBV6-5 and J usage is TRBJ1-6; no definite D call. The CDR3 is made up of 16 amino acids. Trimming stripped 6 bases from V and 0 bases from J, with 12 bases between. The germline CDR1 and CDR2 sequences are MNHEY and SVGAGI. Here the CDR3 reads CASSSLESSYNSPLHF. Written as DNA, the CDR3 is TGTGCCAGCAGCTCGTTAGAGAGCTCCTATAATTCACCCCTCCACTTT.

The chain recombines TRBV14 with TRBJ2-5, with D uncertain. CDR1 SGHDN and CDR2 FVKESK come from the germline V gene. The CDR3 contains 16 residues. V lost 4 bases, J lost 5 bases, and 20 bases lay in between. CDR3 sequence (DNA): TGTGCCAGCAGCCCCGGTGGAAGGCCTTTTTTCGAGACCCAGTACTTC. Its translation is CASSPGGRPFFETQYF.

This clonotype turned up a few times. This chain connects TRBV20-1 to TRBJ1-1; D may be TRBD1 (5 bases). In germline, CDR1 is DFQATT, CDR2 SNEGSKA (reference sequence). This CDR3 region has 13 residues. Trimming stripped 3 bases from V and 3 bases from J, with 11 bases between. The CDR3 DNA follows: TGCAGTGCTAGTAGGGACGCGTACACTGAAGCTTTCTTT. It translates to CSASRDAYTEAFF.

This clonotype has a count of ten or more. The chain uses TRBV20-1 and TRBJ2-1; 9 nucleotides match TRBD2. Trimming at V came to 5 bases and at J to 2 bases, leaving 7 bases not matched to a gene. This CDR3 is 15 amino acids long. Germline lookup yields CDR1 DFQATT and CDR2 SNEGSKA (reference sequence). CDR3 coding DNA: TGCAGTGCTTCTAGACTAGCGGCCCCCTACAATGAGCAGTTCTTC. This encodes CSASRLAAPYNEQFF.

With respect to this clonotype: A clone one base away is much larger, so this may be a read error. The chain couples TRBV12-3 or TRBV12-4 to TRBJ2-4; 9 nucleotides match TRBD1. This CDR3 region has 14 residues. V lost 6 bases to trimming and J lost 13 bases; unmatched junction nucleotides: 13. The CDR3 region is CASSRGQGPYGQYF. The CDR3, as DNA: TGTGCCAGCAGCCGGGGACAGGGACCCTACGGGCAGTACTTC.